The source of this T cell receptor (beta chain) is a study of beta chain features in type 1 diabetes. The study reverse transcribed the entire isolated RNA, so it sequenced expressed TCRB transcripts. TCRdb's copy holds only in-frame clones and misses some; the assay was immunoSEQ multiplex PCR. The data show under 250,000 clones, roughly 13% seen once. Blood was collected once per donor into heparin, averaging about 110 mL. For this clone: The antigen is unknown.

The study, taken as a whole, reports: Insertions at VDJ junctions were less frequent in type 1 diabetes patients. These patients also deleted more nucleotides at the same junctions. Healthy donors had naive, central memory and Treg TCRB repertoires that appeared less similar than those seen among patients. PCR may have favored shorter templates equally in patients and controls. Shorter TCRB CDR3s, moderately but significantly so, marked every one of the four CD4+ subsets in Type 1 diabetes patients.

V was pared by 4 bases and J by 0 bases, with 12 bases between. Per germline, CDR1 LNHDA and CDR2 SQIVND (reference sequence). CDR3 size: 15 residues. This chain connects TRBV19 to TRBJ1-2; tentative D call: TRBD1 (5 bases). The clonotype comes from a man aged 30-40 years with type 1 diabetes. Sequencing was performed on naive CD4+ T cells from blood. In DNA, the CDR3 is TGTGCCAGTAGTACCGGGGGGAGGACTAACTATGGCTACACCTTC. This encodes CASSTGGRTNYGYTF.